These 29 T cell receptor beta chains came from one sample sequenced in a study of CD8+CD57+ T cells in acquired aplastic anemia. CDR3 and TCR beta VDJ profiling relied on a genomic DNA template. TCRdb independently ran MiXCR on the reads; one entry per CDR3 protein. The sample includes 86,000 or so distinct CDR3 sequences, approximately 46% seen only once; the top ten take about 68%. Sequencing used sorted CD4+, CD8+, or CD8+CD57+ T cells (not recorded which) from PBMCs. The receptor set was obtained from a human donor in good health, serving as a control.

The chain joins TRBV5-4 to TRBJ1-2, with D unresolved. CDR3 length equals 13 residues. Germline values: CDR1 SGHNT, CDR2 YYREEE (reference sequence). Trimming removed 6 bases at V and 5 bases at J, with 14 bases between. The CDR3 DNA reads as TGTGCCAGCACGCAGGACGGGAGGTATGGCTACACCTTC. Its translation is CASTQDGRYGYTF.

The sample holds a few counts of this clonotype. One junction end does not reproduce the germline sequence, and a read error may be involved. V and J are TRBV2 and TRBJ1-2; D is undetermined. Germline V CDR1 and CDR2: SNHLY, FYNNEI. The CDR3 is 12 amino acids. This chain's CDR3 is CTSRLVPYGYTF. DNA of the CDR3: TGTACCAGCAGGTTGGTCCCCTATGGCTACACCTTC.

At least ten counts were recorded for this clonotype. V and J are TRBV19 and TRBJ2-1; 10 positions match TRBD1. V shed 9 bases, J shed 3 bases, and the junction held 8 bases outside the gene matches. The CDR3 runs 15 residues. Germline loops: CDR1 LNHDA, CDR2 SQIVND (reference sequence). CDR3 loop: CASDRGTGVYNEQFF. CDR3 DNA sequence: TGTGCCAGCGACCGGGGGACAGGGGTCTACAATGAGCAGTTCTTC.

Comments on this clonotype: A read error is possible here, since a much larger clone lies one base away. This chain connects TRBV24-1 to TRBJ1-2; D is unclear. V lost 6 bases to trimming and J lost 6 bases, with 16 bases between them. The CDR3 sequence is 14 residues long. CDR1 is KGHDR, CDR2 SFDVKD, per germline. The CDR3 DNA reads TGTGCCACCAGTTTACAAGGGTCTAGTGATGGCTACACCTTC. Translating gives CATSLQGSSDGYTF.

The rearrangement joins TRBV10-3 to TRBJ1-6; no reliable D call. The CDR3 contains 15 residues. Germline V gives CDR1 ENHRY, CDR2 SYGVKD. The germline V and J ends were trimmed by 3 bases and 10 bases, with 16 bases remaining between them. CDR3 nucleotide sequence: TGTGCCATCAGTGAAGTTCGAGGAACGGGGTCACCCCTCCACTTT. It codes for CAISEVRGTGSPLHF.

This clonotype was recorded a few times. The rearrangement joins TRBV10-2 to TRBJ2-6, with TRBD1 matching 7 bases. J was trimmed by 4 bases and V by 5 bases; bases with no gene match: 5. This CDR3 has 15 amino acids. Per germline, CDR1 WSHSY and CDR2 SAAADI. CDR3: CASSQGQSGANVLTF. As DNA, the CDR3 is TGCGCCAGCAGTCAGGGACAGTCCGGGGCCAACGTCCTGACTTTC.

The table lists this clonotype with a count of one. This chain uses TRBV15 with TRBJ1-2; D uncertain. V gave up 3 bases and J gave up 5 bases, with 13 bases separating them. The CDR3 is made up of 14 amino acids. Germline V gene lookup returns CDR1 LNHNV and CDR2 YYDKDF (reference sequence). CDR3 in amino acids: CATSSEHGDYGYTF. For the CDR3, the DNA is TGTGCCACCAGCAGCGAGCACGGGGATTATGGCTACACCTTC.

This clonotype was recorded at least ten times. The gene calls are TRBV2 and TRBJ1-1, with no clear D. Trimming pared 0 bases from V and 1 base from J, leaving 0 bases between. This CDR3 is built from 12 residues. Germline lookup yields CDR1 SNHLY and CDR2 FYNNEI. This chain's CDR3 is CASSEANTEAFF. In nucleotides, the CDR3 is TGTGCCAGCAGTGAAGCGAACACTGAAGCTTTCTTT. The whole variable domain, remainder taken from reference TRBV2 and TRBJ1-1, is EPEVTQTPSHQVTQMGQEVILRCVPISNHLYFYWYRQILGQKVEFLVSFYNNEISEKSEIFDDQFSVERPDGSNFTLKIRSTKLEDSAMYFCASSEANTEAFFGQGTRLTVV.

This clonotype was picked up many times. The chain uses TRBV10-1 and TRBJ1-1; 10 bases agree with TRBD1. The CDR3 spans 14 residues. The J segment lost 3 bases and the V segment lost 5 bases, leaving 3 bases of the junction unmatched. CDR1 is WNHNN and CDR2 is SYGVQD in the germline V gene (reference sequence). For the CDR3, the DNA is TGCGCCAGCAGTTGGGACAGGGGAGACACTGAAGCTTTCTTT. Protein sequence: CASSWDRGDTEAFF.

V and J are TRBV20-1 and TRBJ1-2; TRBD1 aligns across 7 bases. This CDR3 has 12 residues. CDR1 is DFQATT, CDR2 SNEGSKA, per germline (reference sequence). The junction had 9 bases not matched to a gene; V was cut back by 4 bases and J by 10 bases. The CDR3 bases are TGCAGTGCTACGACAGGGCAGGCTGACTACACCTTC. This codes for CSATTGQADYTF.

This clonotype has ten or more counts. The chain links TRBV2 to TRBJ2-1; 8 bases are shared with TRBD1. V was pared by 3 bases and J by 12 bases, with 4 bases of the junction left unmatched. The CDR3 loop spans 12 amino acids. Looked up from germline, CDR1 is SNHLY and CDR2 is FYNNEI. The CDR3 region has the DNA TGTGCCAGCAGTGACCGAGGGACAGGGCAGTTCTTC. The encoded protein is CASSDRGTGQFF. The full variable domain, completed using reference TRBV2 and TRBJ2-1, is EPEVTQTPSHQVTQMGQEVILRCVPISNHLYFYWYRQILGQKVEFLVSFYNNEISEKSEIFDDQFSVERPDGSNFTLKIRSTKLEDSAMYFCASSDRGTGQFFGPGTRLTVL.

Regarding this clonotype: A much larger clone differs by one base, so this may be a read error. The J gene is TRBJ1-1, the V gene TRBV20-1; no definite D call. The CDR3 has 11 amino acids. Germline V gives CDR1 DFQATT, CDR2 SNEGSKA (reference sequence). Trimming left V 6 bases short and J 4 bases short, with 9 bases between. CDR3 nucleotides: TGCAGTGCCCGGACCGCCACTGAAGCTTTCTTT. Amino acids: CSARTATEAFF.

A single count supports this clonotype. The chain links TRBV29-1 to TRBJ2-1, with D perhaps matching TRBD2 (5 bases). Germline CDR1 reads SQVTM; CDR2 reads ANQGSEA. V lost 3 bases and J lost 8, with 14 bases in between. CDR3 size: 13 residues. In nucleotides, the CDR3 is TGCAGCGTTGACGGGGTATCCATTTATGAGCAGTTCTTC. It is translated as CSVDGVSIYEQFF.

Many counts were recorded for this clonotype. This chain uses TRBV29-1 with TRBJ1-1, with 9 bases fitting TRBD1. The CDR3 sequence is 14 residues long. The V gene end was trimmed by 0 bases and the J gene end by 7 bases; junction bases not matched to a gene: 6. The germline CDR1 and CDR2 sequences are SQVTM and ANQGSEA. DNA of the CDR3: TGCAGCGTTGAAGATCTGGGACAGGGAGTTGAAGCTTTCTTT. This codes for CSVEDLGQGVEAFF. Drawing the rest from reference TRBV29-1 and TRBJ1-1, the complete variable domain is SAVISQKPSRDICQRGTSLTIQCQVDSQVTMMFWYRQQPGQSLTLIATANQGSEATYESGFVIDKFPISRPNLTFSTLTVSNMSPEDSSIYLCSVEDLGQGVEAFFGQGTRLTVV.

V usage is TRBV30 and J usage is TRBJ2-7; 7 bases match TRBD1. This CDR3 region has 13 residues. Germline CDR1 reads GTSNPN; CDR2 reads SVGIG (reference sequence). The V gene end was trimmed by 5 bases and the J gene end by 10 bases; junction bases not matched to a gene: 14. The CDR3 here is CAWGMNRGQPQYF. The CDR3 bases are TGTGCCTGGGGGATGAACCGGGGACAGCCCCAGTACTTC. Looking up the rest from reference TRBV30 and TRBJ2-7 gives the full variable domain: SQTIHQWPATLVQPVGSPLSLECTVEGTSNPNLYWYRQAAGRGLQLLFYSVGIGQISSEVPQNLSASRPQDRQFILSSKKLLLSDSGFYLCAWGMNRGQPQYFGPGTRLTVT.

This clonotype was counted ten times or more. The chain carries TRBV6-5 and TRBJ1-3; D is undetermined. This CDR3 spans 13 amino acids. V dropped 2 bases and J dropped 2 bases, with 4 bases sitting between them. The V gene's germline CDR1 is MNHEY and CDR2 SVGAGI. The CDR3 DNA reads TGTGCCAGCAGTTACGCCGCTGGAAACACCATATATTTT. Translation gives CASSYAAGNTIYF.

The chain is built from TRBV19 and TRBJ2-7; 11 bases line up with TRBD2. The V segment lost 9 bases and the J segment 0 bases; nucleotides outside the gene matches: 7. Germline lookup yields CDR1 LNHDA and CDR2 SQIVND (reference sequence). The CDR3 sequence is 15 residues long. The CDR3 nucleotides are TGTGCCAGCGCAGGGGGGACTAGCGGCTCCTACGAGCAGTACTTC. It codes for CASAGGTSGSYEQYF.

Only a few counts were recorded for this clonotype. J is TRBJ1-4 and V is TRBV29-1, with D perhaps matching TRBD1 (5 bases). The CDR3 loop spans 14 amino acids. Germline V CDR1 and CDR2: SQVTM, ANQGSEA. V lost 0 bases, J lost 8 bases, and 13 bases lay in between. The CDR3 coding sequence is TGCAGCGTTGAAGAAGAAGGGGCGGGGGAAAAACTGTTTTTT. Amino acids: CSVEEEGAGEKLFF.

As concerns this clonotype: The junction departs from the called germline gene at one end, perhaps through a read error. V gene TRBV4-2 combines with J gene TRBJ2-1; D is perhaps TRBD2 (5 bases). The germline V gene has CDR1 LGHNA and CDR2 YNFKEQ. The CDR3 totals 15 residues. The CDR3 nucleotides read TGTACCAGCAGCCCAGATATCGATCCTGGGAGTGAGCAGTTCTTC. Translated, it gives CTSSPDIDPGSEQFF.

CDR3 in amino acids: CASSDRGHEQFF. The DNA for the CDR3 is TGTGCCAGCAGTGACAGGGGCCATGAGCAGTTCTTC. The chain is built from TRBV2 and TRBJ2-1, with a tentative D call TRBD1 (6 bases). The V and J ends lost 3 bases and 8 bases respectively, with 8 bases between them. CDR3 length: 12 amino acids. Germline V CDR1 and CDR2: SNHLY, FYNNEI.

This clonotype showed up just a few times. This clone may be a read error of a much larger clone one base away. CDR3 bases: TGTGCCAGCAGTCTGGGAGGGGTGGACAATGAGCAGTTCTTC. This sequence encodes CASSLGGVDNEQFF. This chain connects TRBV7-6 to TRBJ2-1, with 7 bases aligning to TRBD2. With V trimmed by 6 bases and J by 5 bases, 7 bases remained unmatched. Per the germline V gene, CDR1 is SGHVS and CDR2 is FNYEAQ. CDR3 length equals 14 residues.

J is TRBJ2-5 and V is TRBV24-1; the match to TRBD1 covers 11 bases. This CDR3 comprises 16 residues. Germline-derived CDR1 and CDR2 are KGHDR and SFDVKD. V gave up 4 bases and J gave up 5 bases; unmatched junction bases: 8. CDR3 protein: CATSDRGQGAVETQYF. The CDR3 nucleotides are TGTGCCACCAGTGACCGAGGACAGGGGGCAGTTGAGACCCAGTACTTC.

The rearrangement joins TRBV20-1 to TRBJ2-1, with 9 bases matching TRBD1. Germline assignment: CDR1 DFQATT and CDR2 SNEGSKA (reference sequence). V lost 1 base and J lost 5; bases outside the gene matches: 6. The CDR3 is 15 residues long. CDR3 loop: CSARVGTGNNNEQFF. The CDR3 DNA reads TGCAGTGCTAGAGTGGGGACAGGGAACAACAATGAGCAGTTCTTC.

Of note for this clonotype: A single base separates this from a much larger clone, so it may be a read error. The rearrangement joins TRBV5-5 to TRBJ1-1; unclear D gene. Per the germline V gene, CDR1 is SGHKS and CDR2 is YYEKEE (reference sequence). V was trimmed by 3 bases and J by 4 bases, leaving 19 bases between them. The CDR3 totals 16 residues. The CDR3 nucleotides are TGTGCCAGCAGCTCCGTCAAAGACTTCATGAGCACTGAAGCTTTCTTT. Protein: CASSSVKDFMSTEAFF.

The CDR3: CASSRDLKGYTF. The CDR3 DNA reads as TGTGCCAGCAGCCGGGACCTTAAGGGCTACACCTTC. This chain uses TRBV6-2 or TRBV6-3 with TRBJ1-2, with a tentative D call TRBD1 (5 bases). This CDR3 spans 12 amino acids. Germline V gives CDR1 MNHEY, CDR2 SVGEGT. Between the trimmed V and J ends, which lost 6 bases and 8 bases, there was a span of 13 bases.

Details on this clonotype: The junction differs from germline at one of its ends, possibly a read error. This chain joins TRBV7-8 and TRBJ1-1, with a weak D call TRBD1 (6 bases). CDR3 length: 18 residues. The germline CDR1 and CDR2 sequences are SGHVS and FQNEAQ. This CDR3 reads CASSYPTRGFEPNAEAFF. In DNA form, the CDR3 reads TGTGCCAGCAGCTATCCAACCAGGGGCTTCGAACCGAACGCTGAAGCTTTCTTT. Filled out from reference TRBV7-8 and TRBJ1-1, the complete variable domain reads GAGVSQSPRYKVAKRGQDVALRCDPISGHVSLFWYQQALGQGPEFLTYFQNEAQLDKSGLPSDRFFAERPEGSVSTLKIQRTQQEDSAVYLCASSYPTRGFEPNAEAFFGQGTRLTVV.

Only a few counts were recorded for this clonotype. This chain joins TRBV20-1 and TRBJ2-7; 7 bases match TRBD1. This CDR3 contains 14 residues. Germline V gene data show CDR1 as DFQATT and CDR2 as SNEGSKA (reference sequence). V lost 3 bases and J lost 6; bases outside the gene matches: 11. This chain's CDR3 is CSASFGTEPPEQYF. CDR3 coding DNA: TGCAGTGCTAGCTTCGGGACAGAACCTCCCGAGCAGTACTTC.

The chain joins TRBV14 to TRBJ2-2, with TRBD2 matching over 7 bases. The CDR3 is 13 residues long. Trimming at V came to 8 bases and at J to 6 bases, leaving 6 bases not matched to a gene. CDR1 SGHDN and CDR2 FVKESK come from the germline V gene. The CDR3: CASSGGSPGELFF. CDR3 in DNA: TGTGCCAGCTCCGGGGGGTCGCCCGGGGAGCTGTTTTTT.

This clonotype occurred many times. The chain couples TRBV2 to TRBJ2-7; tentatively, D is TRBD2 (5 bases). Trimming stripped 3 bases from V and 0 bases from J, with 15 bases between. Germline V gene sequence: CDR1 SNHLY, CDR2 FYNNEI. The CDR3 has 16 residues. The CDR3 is CASSDELGESSYEQYF. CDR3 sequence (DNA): TGTGCCAGCAGTGATGAGTTGGGAGAGAGCTCCTACGAGCAGTACTTC.